This TCR beta chain was sequenced in a study of T-cell memory formation after mild COVID-19. The study, taken as a whole, reports: The appearance of some responding clones in pre-infection memory suggested that cross-reactive memory joined. Clonal second-wave expansions that peaked on day 37 had unconfirmed SARS-CoV-2 specificity. CM and EM subsets held most contracting CD4+ clones; EMRA held CD8+ ones.

It was 5'RACE with constant-segment primers that produced the TCR alpha and TCR beta cDNA libraries, which carried sample barcodes and UMIs. TCRdb processed the 5' RACE reads anew with MiXCR; each CDR3 protein has one entry. Of a few hundred thousand distinct CDR3 sequences in the sample, roughly a fifth were seen once. CDR1 SGHTA and CDR2 FQGNSA come from the germline V gene. Trimming removed 3 bases at V and 4 bases at J, with 15 bases between. CDR3 length equals 15 residues. This clonotype has a handful of counts. Its antigen is unidentified. This clonotype was sampled from a man aged 18 to 30 who had mild COVID-19 (a few samples of this study predate the infection). Cell type and time point are not known. This rearrangement joins TRBV7-2 to TRBJ1-1, with D tentatively TRBD1 (5 bases). The sequenced sample consisted of PBMCs or a T cell subset sorted from them (not recorded which). The CDR3 region has the DNA TGTGCCAGCAGCTTCTCAGCGGCGGGGGGCACTGAAGCTTTCTTT. This sequence encodes CASSFSAAGGTEAFF.